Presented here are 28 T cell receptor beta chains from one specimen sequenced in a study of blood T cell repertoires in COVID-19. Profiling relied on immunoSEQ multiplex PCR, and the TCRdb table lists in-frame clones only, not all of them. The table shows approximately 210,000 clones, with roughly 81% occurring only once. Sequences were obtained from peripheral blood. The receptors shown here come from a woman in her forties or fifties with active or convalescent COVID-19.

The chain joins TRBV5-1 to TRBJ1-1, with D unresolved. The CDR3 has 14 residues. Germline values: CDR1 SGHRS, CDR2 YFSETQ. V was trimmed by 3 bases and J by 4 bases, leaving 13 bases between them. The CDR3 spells CASSYTPETTEAFF. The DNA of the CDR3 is TGCGCCAGCAGCTATACTCCGGAGACCACTGAAGCTTTCTTT. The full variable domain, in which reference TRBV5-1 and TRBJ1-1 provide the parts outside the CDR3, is KAGVTQTPRYLIKTRGQQVTLSCSPISGHRSVSWYQQTPGQGLQFLFEYFSETQRNKGNFPGRFSGRQFSNSRSEMNVSTLELGDSALYLCASSYTPETTEAFFGQGTRLTVV.

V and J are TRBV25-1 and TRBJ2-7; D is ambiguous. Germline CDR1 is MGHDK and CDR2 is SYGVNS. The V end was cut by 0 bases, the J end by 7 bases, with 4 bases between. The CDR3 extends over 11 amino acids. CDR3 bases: TGTGCCAGCAGTGAATACCGGGAGCAGTACTTC. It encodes CASSEYREQYF.

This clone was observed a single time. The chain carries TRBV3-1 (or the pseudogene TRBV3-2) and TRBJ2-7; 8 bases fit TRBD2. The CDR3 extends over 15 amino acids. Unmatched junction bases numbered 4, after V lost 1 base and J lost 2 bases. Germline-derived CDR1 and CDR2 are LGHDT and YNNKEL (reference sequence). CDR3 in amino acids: CASSQGGLAPYEQYF. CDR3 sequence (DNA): TGTGCCAGCAGCCAAGGAGGACTAGCTCCCTACGAGCAGTACTTC.

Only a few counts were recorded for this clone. CDR3: CASSQGDSPSSPLHF. CDR3 sequence (DNA): TGTGCCAGCAGCCAAGGAGATAGCCCCAGTTCACCCCTCCACTTT. The genes are TRBV3-1 (or the pseudogene TRBV3-2) and TRBJ1-6, with no clear D. This CDR3 is 15 amino acids long. V was shortened by 1 base and J by 9 bases, with 13 bases between the two germline ends. The germline V gene has CDR1 LGHDT and CDR2 YNNKEL (reference sequence).

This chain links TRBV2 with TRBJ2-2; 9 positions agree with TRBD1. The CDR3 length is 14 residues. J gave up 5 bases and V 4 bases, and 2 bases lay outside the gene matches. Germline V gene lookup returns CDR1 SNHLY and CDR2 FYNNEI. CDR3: CASSGGTGTGELFF. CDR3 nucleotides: TGTGCCAGCAGTGGGGGGACAGGGACCGGGGAGCTGTTTTTT.

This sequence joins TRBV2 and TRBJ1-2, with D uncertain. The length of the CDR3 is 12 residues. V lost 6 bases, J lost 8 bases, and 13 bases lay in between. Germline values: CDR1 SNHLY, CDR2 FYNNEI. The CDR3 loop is CASSGLLRGYTF. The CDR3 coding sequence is TGTGCCAGCAGCGGACTCCTTCGGGGCTACACCTTC.

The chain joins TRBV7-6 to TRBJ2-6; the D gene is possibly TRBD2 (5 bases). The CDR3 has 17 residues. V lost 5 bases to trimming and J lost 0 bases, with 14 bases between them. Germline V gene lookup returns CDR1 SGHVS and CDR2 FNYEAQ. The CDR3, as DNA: TGTGCCAGCAGCCCCGGGAACCCAAACTCTGGGGCCAACGTCCTGACTTTC. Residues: CASSPGNPNSGANVLTF.

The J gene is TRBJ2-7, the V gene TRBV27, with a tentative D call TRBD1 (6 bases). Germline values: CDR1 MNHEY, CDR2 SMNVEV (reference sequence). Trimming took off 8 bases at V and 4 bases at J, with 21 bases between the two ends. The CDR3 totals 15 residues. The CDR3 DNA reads TGTGCCAGCCACGAACTCCTCCTCCAGGGGTACGAGCAGTACGTC. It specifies CASHELLLQGYEQYV.

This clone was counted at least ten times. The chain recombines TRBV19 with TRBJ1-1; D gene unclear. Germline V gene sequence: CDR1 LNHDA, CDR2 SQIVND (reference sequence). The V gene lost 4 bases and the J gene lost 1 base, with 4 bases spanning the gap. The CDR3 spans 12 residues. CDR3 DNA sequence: TGTGCCAGTAGTAATAGGAACACTGAAGCTTTCTTT. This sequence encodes CASSNRNTEAFF.

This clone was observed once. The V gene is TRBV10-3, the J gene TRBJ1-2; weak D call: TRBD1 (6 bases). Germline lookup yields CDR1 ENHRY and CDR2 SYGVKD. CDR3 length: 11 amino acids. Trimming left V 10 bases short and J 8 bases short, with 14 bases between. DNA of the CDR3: TGTGCCACCACTACAGGGACCGGCTACACCTTC. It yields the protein CATTTGTGYTF.

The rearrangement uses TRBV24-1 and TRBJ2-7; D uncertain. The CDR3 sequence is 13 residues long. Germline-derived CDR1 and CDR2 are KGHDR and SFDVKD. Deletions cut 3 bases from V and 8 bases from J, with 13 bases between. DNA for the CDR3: TGTGCCACCAGTGATCCTGACAAGGAAAAGCAGTACTTC. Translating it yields CATSDPDKEKQYF.

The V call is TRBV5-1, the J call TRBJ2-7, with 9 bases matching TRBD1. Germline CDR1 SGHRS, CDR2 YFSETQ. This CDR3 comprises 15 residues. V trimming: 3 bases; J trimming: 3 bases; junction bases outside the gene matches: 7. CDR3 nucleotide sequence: TGCGCCAGCAGCTGGGGACAGGGACTCTTCTACGAGCAGTACTTC. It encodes CASSWGQGLFYEQYF.

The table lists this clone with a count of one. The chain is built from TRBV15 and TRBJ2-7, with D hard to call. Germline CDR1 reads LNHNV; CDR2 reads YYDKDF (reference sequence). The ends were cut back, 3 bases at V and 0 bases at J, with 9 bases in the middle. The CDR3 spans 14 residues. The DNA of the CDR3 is TGTGCCACCAGCAGCCATTCGGGCTCCTACGAGCAGTACGTC. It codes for CATSSHSGSYEQYV.

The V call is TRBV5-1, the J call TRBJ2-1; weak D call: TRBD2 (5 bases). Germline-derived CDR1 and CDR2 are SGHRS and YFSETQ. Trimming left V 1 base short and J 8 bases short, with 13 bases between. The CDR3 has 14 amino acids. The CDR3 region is CASSLSLARDEQFF. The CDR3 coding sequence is TGCGCCAGCAGCTTGTCCCTAGCACGAGATGAGCAGTTCTTC.

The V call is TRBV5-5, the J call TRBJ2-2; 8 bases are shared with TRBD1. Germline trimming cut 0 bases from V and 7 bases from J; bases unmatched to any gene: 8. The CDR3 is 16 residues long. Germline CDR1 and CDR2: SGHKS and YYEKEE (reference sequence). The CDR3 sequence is CASSLAPDREFGELFF. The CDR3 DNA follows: TGTGCCAGCAGCTTGGCCCCGGACAGGGAATTCGGGGAGCTGTTTTTT.

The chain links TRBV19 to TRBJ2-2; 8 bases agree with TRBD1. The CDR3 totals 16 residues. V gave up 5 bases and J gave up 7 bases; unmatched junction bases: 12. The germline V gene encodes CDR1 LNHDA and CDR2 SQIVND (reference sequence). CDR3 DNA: TGTGCCAGTAGTCCAGGACAGGGTTTTCGTCACGGGGAGCTGTTTTTT. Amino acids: CASSPGQGFRHGELFF.

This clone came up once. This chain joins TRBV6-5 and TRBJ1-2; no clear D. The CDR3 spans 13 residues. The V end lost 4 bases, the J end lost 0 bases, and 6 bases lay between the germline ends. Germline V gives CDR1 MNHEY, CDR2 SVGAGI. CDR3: CASSSDSNYGYTF. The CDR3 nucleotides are TGTGCCAGCAGTTCGGACTCTAACTATGGCTACACCTTC.

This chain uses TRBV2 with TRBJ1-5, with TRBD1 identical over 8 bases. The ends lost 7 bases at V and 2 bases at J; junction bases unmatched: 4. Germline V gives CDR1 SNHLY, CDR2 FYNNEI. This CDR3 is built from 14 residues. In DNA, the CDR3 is TGTGCCAGCAATATACAGGGGGGCAATCAGCCCCAGCATTTT. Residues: CASNIQGGNQPQHF.

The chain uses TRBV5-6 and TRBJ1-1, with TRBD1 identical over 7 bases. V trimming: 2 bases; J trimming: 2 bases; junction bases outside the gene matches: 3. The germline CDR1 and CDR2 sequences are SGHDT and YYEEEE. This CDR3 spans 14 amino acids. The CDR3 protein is CASSFRGGNTEAFF. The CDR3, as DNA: TGTGCCAGCAGCTTCCGAGGGGGCAACACTGAAGCTTTCTTT.

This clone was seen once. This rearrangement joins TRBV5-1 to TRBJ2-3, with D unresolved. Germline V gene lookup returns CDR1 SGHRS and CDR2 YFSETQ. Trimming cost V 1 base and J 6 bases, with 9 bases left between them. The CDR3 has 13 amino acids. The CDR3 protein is CASSLSIADTQYF. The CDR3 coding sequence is TGCGCCAGCAGCTTGTCGATTGCGGATACGCAGTATTTT.

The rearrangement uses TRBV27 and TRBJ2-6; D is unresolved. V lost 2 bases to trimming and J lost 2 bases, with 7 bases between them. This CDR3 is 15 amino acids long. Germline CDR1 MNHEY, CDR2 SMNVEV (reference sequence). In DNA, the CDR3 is TGTGCCAGCAGTTTAAGATCGGCTGGGGCCAACGTCCTGACTTTC. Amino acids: CASSLRSAGANVLTF.

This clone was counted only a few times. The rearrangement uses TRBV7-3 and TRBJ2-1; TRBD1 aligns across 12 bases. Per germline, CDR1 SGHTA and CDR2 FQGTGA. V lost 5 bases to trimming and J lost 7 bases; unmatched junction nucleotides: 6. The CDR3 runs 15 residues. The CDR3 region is CASSPGTGGWNEQFF. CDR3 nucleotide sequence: TGTGCCAGCAGCCCCGGGACAGGGGGCTGGAATGAGCAGTTCTTC.

CDR3: CASSDSGRGTDTQYF. The CDR3 DNA reads as TGTGCCAGCAGCGATAGCGGGAGGGGCACAGATACGCAGTATTTT. The chain couples TRBV2 to TRBJ2-3; 11 bases fit TRBD2. Per the germline V gene, CDR1 is SNHLY and CDR2 is FYNNEI. This CDR3 spans 15 amino acids. V lost 6 bases to trimming and J lost 1 base; unmatched junction nucleotides: 3.

As DNA, the CDR3 is TGTGCCAGCAGCGGACACGGGACAGGGGATCAGCCCCAGCATTTT. Its protein product is CASSGHGTGDQPQHF. The chain uses TRBV9 and TRBJ1-5; 10 bases align to TRBD1. The length of the CDR3 is 15 residues. The J segment lost 5 bases and the V segment lost 3 bases, leaving 5 bases of the junction unmatched. Looked up from germline, CDR1 is SGDLS and CDR2 is YYNGEE.

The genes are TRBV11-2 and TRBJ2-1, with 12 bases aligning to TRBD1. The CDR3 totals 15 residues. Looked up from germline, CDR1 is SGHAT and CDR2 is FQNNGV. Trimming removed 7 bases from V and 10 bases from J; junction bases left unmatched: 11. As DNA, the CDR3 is TGTGCCAGCACCCCAAAGGGACAGGGGGCAAGGGAGCAGTTCTTC. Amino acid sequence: CASTPKGQGAREQFF.

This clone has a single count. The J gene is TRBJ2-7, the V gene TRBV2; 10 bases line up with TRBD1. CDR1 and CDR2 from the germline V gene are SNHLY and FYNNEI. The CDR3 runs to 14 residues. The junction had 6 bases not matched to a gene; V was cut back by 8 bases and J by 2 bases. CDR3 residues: CASLPGTGAYEQYF. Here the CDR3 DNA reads TGTGCCAGCCTTCCCGGGACAGGGGCCTACGAGCAGTACTTC.

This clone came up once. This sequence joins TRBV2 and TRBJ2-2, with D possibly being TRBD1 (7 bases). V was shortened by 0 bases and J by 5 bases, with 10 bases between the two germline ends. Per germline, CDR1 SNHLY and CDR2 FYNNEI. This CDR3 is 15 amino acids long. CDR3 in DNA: TGTGCCAGCAGTGAAGCCAGGGGGAGGACCGGGGAGCTGTTTTTT. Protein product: CASSEARGRTGELFF.

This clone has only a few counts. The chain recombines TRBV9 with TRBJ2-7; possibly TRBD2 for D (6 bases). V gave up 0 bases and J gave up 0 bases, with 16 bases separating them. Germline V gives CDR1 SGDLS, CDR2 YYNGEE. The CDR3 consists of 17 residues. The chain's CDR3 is CASSVGDGLAASYEQYF. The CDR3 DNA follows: TGTGCCAGCAGCGTAGGTGACGGGTTAGCGGCCTCCTACGAGCAGTACTTC.